This TCR beta chain emerged from a study of PD-L1 blockade in urothelial cancer. Study at large: Patients began atezolizumab, 1,200 mg intravenously every 3 weeks, in the mid-2010s. Between 0 and 3 prior chemotherapy regimens had been given to patients. Analyses used blood from 3 weeks (second dose) and 6 weeks after treatment start.

Per germline, CDR1 GTSNPN and CDR2 SVGIG (reference sequence). This CDR3 is 15 amino acids long. V was clipped by 0 bases and J by 0 bases; unmatched bases: 3. Repertoires were generated with immunoSEQ multiplex PCR, while TCRdb's copy carries only in-frame clones and drops some. The sample lists about 63,000 clones, 81% occurring once. Time point noted: pretreatment peripheral blood. Specimen: PBMCs, collected around atezolizumab (anti-PD-L1) treatment. This sequence was found in a man in his 70s with urothelial cancer. The V call is TRBV30, the J call TRBJ2-3; TRBD2 matches at 7 bases. The CDR3: CAWSVASGSTDTQYF. The CDR3 DNA is TGTGCCTGGAGTGTTGCTAGCGGTAGCACAGATACGCAGTATTTT.